Listed here are 26 T cell receptor beta chains from one sample, sequenced in a study of tumor-infiltrating lymphocytes in primary liver carcinoma. RNA and DNA were co-extracted from around 20-30 mg of unsorted bulk tissue. Using a constant-region primer together with ProtoScript II reverse transcriptase, TCR beta cDNA was made from about 490 ng of total RNA. Generation of the TCR beta libraries relied on three nested multiplex PCR rounds using slightly modified ARM-PCR. TRBV1-TRBV30 forward primers paired with a C-beta reverse primer were used in the first two PCR rounds, which ran approximately 10 cycles each. One entry per CDR3 protein results from TCRdb running MiXCR on the multiplex PCR reads. The data hold 25,000 to 35,000 distinct CDR3 sequences, with 60% to 85% observed a single time. Sequencing was performed on liver tumor tissue from sampling region 5. Subset here: tumor region T5, tumor centre. These receptors were collected from a man aged 40-49 years with primary liver carcinoma and hepatitis B virus infection.

This chain links TRBV6-5 with TRBJ1-2; D unclear. This CDR3 comprises 13 residues. The V end lost 8 bases, the J end lost 6 bases, and 16 bases lay between the germline ends. Germline lookup yields CDR1 MNHEY and CDR2 SVGAGI. The CDR3 nucleotides read TGTGCCAGCGCAGCGGGATCCAACAATGGCTACACCTTC. Amino acid sequence: CASAAGSNNGYTF.

The CDR3 reads CSVTTLRPWSRQYQFF. CDR3 coding DNA: TGCAGCGTCACCACGCTTCGGCCCTGGTCCCGTCAATACCAGTTCTTC. The chain recombines TRBV29-1 with TRBJ2-1, with D unclear. CDR3 length: 16 amino acids. Germline lookup yields CDR1 SQVTM and CDR2 ANQGSEA. Between the trimmed V and J ends, which lost 6 bases and 13 bases, there was a span of 31 bases.

The V and J genes are TRBV11-2 and TRBJ2-1; 9 bases line up with TRBD2. V was clipped by 6 bases and J by 12 bases; unmatched bases: 15. The length of the CDR3 is 15 residues. Germline V CDR1 and CDR2: SGHAT, FQNNGV. DNA for the CDR3: TGTGCCAGCAGTGTTCCAGCGGGGGGATACAAAGTGCAGTTCTTC. Translating gives CASSVPAGGYKVQFF.

This clonotype turned up a few times. The V and J genes are TRBV28 and TRBJ2-7; D not resolved. The V and J ends lost 3 bases and 8 bases respectively, with 17 bases between them. This CDR3 is 14 amino acids long. Germline V gene lookup returns CDR1 MDHEN and CDR2 SYDVKM. CDR3 sequence (DNA): TGTGCCAGCAGTTTTTCGGGCGGTTTGTACAAGCAGTACTTC. Protein: CASSFSGGLYKQYF.

V is TRBV12-3 or TRBV12-4 and J is TRBJ2-7, with 9 bases matching TRBD2. The J segment lost 9 bases and the V segment lost 9 bases, leaving 9 bases of the junction unmatched. CDR3 length: 12 amino acids. This CDR3 is CARTAGGSMQYF. The CDR3 bases are TGTGCCAGGACAGCGGGAGGCAGTATGCAGTACTTC.

In the case of this clonotype: One junction end does not reproduce the germline sequence, and a read error may be involved. This chain uses TRBV6-1 with TRBJ2-7, with 7 bases fitting TRBD2. Germline values: CDR1 MNHNS, CDR2 SASEGT. The CDR3 consists of 14 residues. The CDR3 nucleotides read TGCGCCAGGAATCAGGCGGGAGTTGGGCACGAGCAGTACTTC. It is translated as CARNQAGVGHEQYF.

The chain couples TRBV29-1 to TRBJ1-1; weak D call: TRBD1 (5 bases). This CDR3 has 14 amino acids. Germline V gives CDR1 SQVTM, CDR2 ANQGSEA. Trimming took off 5 bases at V and 6 bases at J, with 19 bases between the two ends. The CDR3 region is CSVSRTGGGAEAFF. The CDR3 DNA reads as TGCAGCGTTTCGAGAACAGGCGGTGGGGCTGAAGCTTTCTTT.

Turning to this clonotype: An end of the junction does not agree with germline; a read error may underlie this. V gene TRBV7-9 combines with J gene TRBJ2-2; tentative D call: TRBD2 (5 bases). Germline assignment: CDR1 SEHNR and CDR2 FQNEAQ (reference sequence). CDR3 length: 12 amino acids. The CDR3 sequence: CVSRSNTGEMFF. CDR3 DNA sequence: TGTGTCAGCAGGTCGAACACCGGGGAGATGTTTTTT. The entire variable domain, with the rest obtained from reference TRBV7-9 and TRBJ2-2, is as follows: DTGVSQNPRHKITKRGQNVTFRCDPISEHNRLYWYRQTLGQGPEFLTYFQNEAQLEKSRLLSDRFSAERPKGSFSTLEIQRTEQGDSAMYLCVSRSNTGEMFFGEGSRLTVL.

This clonotype came up a few times. The junction and the germline gene differ at one end; a read error may be behind it. The chain has TRBV11-2 and TRBJ1-1, with D unclear. The CDR3 runs 14 residues. Germline V gives CDR1 SGHAT, CDR2 FQNNGV. The CDR3 region has the DNA TGTGCCAGCAGCTTAACGGCCTTAGGCACTGAAGCCTTCTTT. This encodes CASSLTALGTEAFF.

This clonotype was found a few times. The chain is built from TRBV20-1 and TRBJ2-2; 11 bases are a match to TRBD1. This CDR3 contains 14 residues. V was clipped by 4 bases and J by 6 bases; unmatched bases: 4. The germline CDR1 and CDR2 sequences are DFQATT and SNEGSKA (reference sequence). The CDR3 nucleotides are TGCAGTGCTACCGGGACAGGGGGTGCCGGGGAGCTGTTTTTT. Amino acid sequence: CSATGTGGAGELFF.

This clonotype was recorded at least ten times. V gene TRBV12-3 or TRBV12-4 combines with J gene TRBJ2-7, with D possibly TRBD2 on 6 matching bases. CDR3 length equals 14 residues. Trimming shortened V by 7 bases and J by 0 bases, and 13 bases separated the two germline ends. Here the CDR3 reads CASTSSVDSYEQYF. The CDR3 DNA reads TGTGCCAGCACTTCTAGCGTAGACTCCTACGAGCAGTACTTC.

On this clonotype itself: The junction and the germline gene differ at one end; a read error may be behind it. The genes are TRBV6-6 and TRBJ1-6; 7 bases match TRBD1. The germline V gene has CDR1 MNHNY and CDR2 SVGAGI (reference sequence). The CDR3 contains 14 residues. This chain's CDR3 is CASTSSGTDSPLHF. CDR3 in DNA: TGTGCCAGCACTTCCTCAGGGACAGATTCACCACTCCACTTT.

This clonotype has ten or more counts. The CDR3 loop is CASTPGQRTDTQYF. In DNA, the CDR3 is TGTGCCAGCACTCCGGGACAGAGGACAGATACGCAGTATTTT. The gene calls are TRBV7-9 and TRBJ2-3, with 7 bases matching TRBD1. J lost 3 bases, V lost 7 bases, and 7 bases had no gene match. The CDR3 has 14 amino acids. CDR1 is SEHNR and CDR2 is FQNEAQ in the germline V gene (reference sequence).

Details on this clonotype: Mismatch with germline at one junction end may stem from a read error. The chain recombines TRBV7-3 with TRBJ1-6, with 8 positions matching TRBD1. CDR1 and CDR2 (germline): SGHTA, FQGTGA. The CDR3 runs to 13 residues. CDR3 region: CTSSQTGDSPLHF. DNA of the CDR3: TGTACCAGTAGCCAGACAGGGGATTCACCCCTCCACTTT.

Concerning this clonotype: An end of the junction differs from the germline gene, which may be a read error. The V call is TRBV6-6, the J call TRBJ2-7; 8 bases are a match to TRBD2. Germline V gene sequence: CDR1 MNHNY, CDR2 SVGAGI (reference sequence). This CDR3 has 16 amino acids. The DNA for the CDR3 is TGTGCCAGCAGACAGGGCGTTGGGACTAGTGTATACGAGCAGTGCTTC. Encoded protein: CASRQGVGTSVYEQCF.

This clonotype occurred once. The rearrangement uses TRBV11-2 and TRBJ1-1, with 7 nucleotides matching TRBD1. Germline V gene sequence: CDR1 SGHAT, CDR2 FQNNGV. The CDR3 contains 12 residues. The junction had 10 bases not matched to a gene; V was cut back by 5 bases and J by 13 bases. The CDR3, as DNA: TGTGCCAGCAGCCGGGCGGACAGGATATATTTCTTT. Translating gives CASSRADRIYFF.

For this clonotype: Germline is not matched at one junction end, which may reflect a read error. The V gene is TRBV6-1, the J gene TRBJ2-7, with 12 nucleotides matching TRBD2. The CDR3 has 16 amino acids. Germline CDR1 reads MNHNS; CDR2 reads SASEGT. This chain's CDR3 is CASISTGTSGYYEQYF. Written as DNA, the CDR3 is TGTGCCAGCATCTCTACGGGGACTAGCGGGTACTACGAACAGTACTTC.

A word on this clonotype: Sequence at one end of the junction differs from germline and may be a read error. V and J are TRBV5-1 and TRBJ2-7; a weak D match, TRBD1 (5 bases). The CDR3 length is 15 residues. The V gene's germline CDR1 is SGHRS and CDR2 YFSETQ. CDR3 nucleotides: TGCGCCAGCAACTTGGAAGGCAGGGCCTCCTACAAGCAGTACTTC. This sequence encodes CASNLEGRASYKQYF.

Worth noting for this clonotype: One junction end disagrees with the germline gene, perhaps due to a read error. The chain joins TRBV4-1 to TRBJ1-5, with a possible D match to TRBD1 (5 bases). CDR1 and CDR2 (germline): MGHRA, YSYEKL. This CDR3 region has 15 residues. The CDR3 DNA reads TGCGCCAACAGCCAAGATCATGGGGGAAGTCAGCCCCAGCATTTT. Translating gives CANSQDHGGSQPQHF.

In the case of this clonotype: Compared with germline, one end of the junction differs, possibly owing to a read error. This chain uses TRBV11-2 with TRBJ1-4; D remains ambiguous. Germline lookup yields CDR1 SGHAT and CDR2 FQNNGV. The CDR3 has 15 residues. CDR3 in amino acids: CANSLDVFANEKLLF. Here the CDR3 DNA reads TGTGCCAACAGCTTAGACGTGTTCGCTAATGAAAAACTGCTTTTT.

Points on this clonotype: A read error may account for a junction end that differs from germline. The chain recombines TRBV4-1 with TRBJ2-7; D is ambiguous. CDR3 length: 13 amino acids. The germline V gene encodes CDR1 MGHRA and CDR2 YSYEKL. CDR3 sequence: CASSPGRWYGQYF. CDR3 sequence (DNA): TGTGCCAGCAGCCCGGGCCGCTGGTACGGGCAGTATTTC.

Concerning this clonotype: No conserved phenylalanine or tryptophan is present at the end of the CDR3, so a read error is the likely explanation. The genes are TRBV4-2 and TRBJ1-5; no clear D gene. The length of the CDR3 is 16 residues. In germline, CDR1 is LGHNA, CDR2 YNFKEQ. With 0 bases removed from V and 0 bases from J, the gap between germline ends came to 9 bases. The CDR3 is CASSQEPRVSNQPQHL. Here the CDR3 DNA reads TGTGCCAGCAGCCAAGAGCCCCGAGTTAGCAATCAGCCCCAGCATTTA.

This clonotype was recorded at least ten times. The V call is TRBV12-5, the J call TRBJ2-7; 9 bases agree with TRBD1. V shed 5 bases, J shed 3 bases, and the junction held 5 bases outside the gene matches. The germline CDR1 and CDR2 sequences are LGHNT and FRNRAP. The length of the CDR3 is 14 residues. The CDR3 loop is CASGTGQGYYEQYF. Here the CDR3 DNA reads TGTGCTAGTGGTACAGGACAGGGGTACTACGAGCAGTACTTC.

Worth noting for this clonotype: Lacking the conserved final phenylalanine or tryptophan, this CDR3 likely reflects a read error. The chain couples TRBV7-8 to TRBJ2-1; D is perhaps TRBD2 (5 bases). The CDR3 is made up of 18 amino acids. Trimming took 5 bases from V and 0 from J, leaving 20 bases between them. Germline CDR1 SGHVS, CDR2 FQNEAQ. The CDR3 spells CASSPLGGPAVSYNEQFL. The CDR3 DNA follows: TGTGCCAGCAGCCCGCTTGGAGGCCCGGCGGTCTCCTACAATGAGCAGTTCTTA.

The table lists this clonotype with many counts. This rearrangement joins TRBV7-9 to TRBJ1-1, with D tentatively TRBD1 (5 bases). CDR1 is SEHNR, CDR2 FQNEAQ, per germline (reference sequence). Between the trimmed V and J ends, which lost 3 bases and 5 bases, there was a span of 10 bases. There are 13 residues in the CDR3. CDR3 in amino acids: CASSFQGWTEAFF. The CDR3, as DNA: TGTGCCAGCAGCTTTCAGGGTTGGACTGAAGCTTTCTTT.

In the case of this clonotype: Sequence at one end of the junction differs from germline and may be a read error. The gene calls are TRBV11-2 and TRBJ2-2; D is perhaps TRBD1 or TRBD2 (5 bases each). Per the germline V gene, CDR1 is SGHAT and CDR2 is FQNNGV. This CDR3 has 13 residues. The CDR3 reads CASNLTDTGEMFF. The CDR3 nucleotides read TGTGCCAGCAATTTGACGGACACCGGGGAGATGTTTTTT. Full variable domain (rest looked up from reference TRBV11-2 and TRBJ2-2): EAGVAQSPRYKIIEKRQSVAFWCNPISGHATLYWYQQILGQGPKLLIQFQNNGVVDDSQLPKDRFSAERLKGVDSTLKIQPAKLEDSAVYLCASNLTDTGEMFFGEGSRLTVL.